One sample yielded the 10 T cell receptor beta chains listed below, sequenced in a study of blood T cell repertoires in COVID-19. Clones were read by immunoSEQ multiplex PCR, and TCRdb kept only the in-frame ones, dropping some. Among tens of thousands of clones, just over 85% were seen once, and the ten largest hold approximately 4.4%. Sequenced input: peripheral blood. All receptors come from a woman of 80 years or more with acute or convalescent COVID-19.

The chain uses TRBV27 and TRBJ1-2; 7 nucleotides align to TRBD1. This CDR3 region has 16 residues. Germline CDR1 reads MNHEY; CDR2 reads SMNVEV (reference sequence). V shed 5 bases and J 4 bases; nucleotides not matched to a gene: 13. In nucleotides, the CDR3 is TGTGCCAGCAGTGAGTACAGGGGAGGCGCGGGCTATGGCTACACCTTC. Protein product: CASSEYRGGAGYGYTF.

This clone was seen once. The V gene is TRBV7-2, the J gene TRBJ2-3; maybe TRBD2 (5 bases). Germline V gene data show CDR1 as SGHTA and CDR2 as FQGNSA. The V gene lost 5 bases and the J gene lost 2 bases, with 8 bases spanning the gap. CDR3 length: 13 residues. CDR3 in DNA: TGTGCCAGCAGCGGGAGCCTCACAGATACGCAGTATTTT. Protein sequence: CASSGSLTDTQYF.

The V call is TRBV7-2, the J call TRBJ1-5; D is unclear. Germline V gene lookup returns CDR1 SGHTA and CDR2 FQGNSA. This CDR3 has 14 residues. V dropped 3 bases and J dropped 0 bases, with 6 bases sitting between them. In nucleotides, the CDR3 is TGTGCCAGCAGCTTGAGCCATAGCAATCAGCCCCAGCATTTT. This sequence encodes CASSLSHSNQPQHF.

The genes are TRBV7-9 and TRBJ2-7; a possible D gene is TRBD1 (6 bases). CDR1 and CDR2 (germline): SEHNR, FQNEAQ (reference sequence). Trimming removed 1 base from V and 5 bases from J, with 12 bases in between. The CDR3 covers 14 residues. This chain's CDR3 is CASSLERGNNEQYF. CDR3 nucleotide sequence: TGTGCCAGCAGCTTAGAAAGGGGGAATAACGAGCAGTACTTC.

J is TRBJ2-5 and V is TRBV3-1 (or the pseudogene TRBV3-2); TRBD2 is a possible D gene (5 bases). The CDR3 sequence is 17 residues long. From germline, CDR1 is LGHDT and CDR2 YNNKEL (reference sequence). The ends were cut back, 1 base at V and 5 bases at J, with 20 bases in the middle. CDR3 nucleotide sequence: TGTGCCAGCAGCCAAGCCCGCCTCGATAGATCGGGGGAGACCCAGTACTTC. It yields the protein CASSQARLDRSGETQYF.

The V gene is TRBV2, the J gene TRBJ2-3, with TRBD2 as a possible D gene (6 bases). V was cut by 7 bases and J by 4 bases, with 15 bases left in between. CDR1 and CDR2 from the germline V gene are SNHLY and FYNNEI. The CDR3 is made up of 14 amino acids. CDR3 DNA: TGTGCCAGCACGGGCGGGGTCCGCGCAGATACGCAGTATTTT. This sequence encodes CASTGGVRADTQYF.

This sequence joins TRBV19 and TRBJ1-6; D ambiguous. Trimming shortened V by 10 bases and J by 0 bases, and 10 bases separated the two germline ends. Germline V gene sequence: CDR1 LNHDA, CDR2 SQIVND (reference sequence). The CDR3 is 14 amino acids. Here the CDR3 reads CATKSPSYNSPLHF. In DNA form, the CDR3 reads TGTGCCACCAAGAGTCCCTCCTATAATTCACCCCTCCACTTT.

The genes are TRBV5-1 and TRBJ2-7, with a weak D call TRBD1 (6 bases). In germline, CDR1 is SGHRS, CDR2 YFSETQ. The V end was cut by 0 bases, the J end by 3 bases, with 19 bases between. This CDR3 is 17 amino acids long. The DNA of the CDR3 is TGCGCCAGCAGCTTGGTCCCGAGGGGGAGCAACCACTACGAGCAGTACTTC. It is translated as CASSLVPRGSNHYEQYF.

In nucleotides, the CDR3 is TGTGCCTCAGGGCCGGGGACTTCCATCTCCTACGAGCAGTACTTC. Translation gives CASGPGTSISYEQYF. The rearrangement joins TRBV19 to TRBJ2-7; tentative D call: TRBD2 (6 bases). Deletions cut 11 bases from V and 0 bases from J, with 20 bases between. Germline lookup yields CDR1 LNHDA and CDR2 SQIVND (reference sequence). The CDR3 length is 15 residues.

V and J are TRBV7-2 and TRBJ2-3; 10 bases line up with TRBD1. The CDR3 runs 16 residues. Trimming at V came to 1 base and at J to 7 bases, leaving 8 bases not matched to a gene. CDR1 is SGHTA, CDR2 FQGNSA, per germline. CDR3 residues: CASSLGGTGERNTQYF. CDR3 DNA: TGTGCCAGCAGCTTAGGAGGGACAGGGGAGCGGAATACGCAGTATTTT.